Listed below are T cell receptor beta chains from one sample, sequenced in a study of CD8+CD57+ T cells in acquired aplastic anemia. TCRdb reanalysed the reads using MiXCR and keeps one entry per CDR3 protein. The sample carries under 350,000 distinct CDR3 sequences, approximately 58% recorded once. The material sequenced was sorted CD4+, CD8+, or CD8+CD57+ T cells (not recorded which) from PBMCs. The receptors shown here come from a human donor with aplastic anemia. Both conserved end residues are trimmed from each CDR3.

CDR3 length: 12; V gene: TRBV10-2; CDR3 protein: ASSETGTNQPQH
CDR3 length: 14; V gene: TRBV5-1; CDR3 protein: ASSSSQGTGYNEQF
CDR3 length: 11; V gene: TRBV24-1; CDR3 protein: ATGGAVGNTIY
CDR3 length: 12; V gene: TRBV7-7; CDR3 protein: ASSLETGTDEQF
CDR3 length: 15; V gene: TRBV5-8; CDR3 protein: ASSRAGTSGSGDTQY
CDR3 length: 13; V gene: TRBV9; CDR3 protein: ASSAMGGKGKTQY
CDR3 length: 14; V gene: TRBV6-6; CDR3 protein: ASSPGAAQANTEAF
CDR3 length: 12; V gene: TRBV5-8; CDR3 protein: ASSLGGTTNTIY
CDR3 length: 12; V gene: TRBV10-2; CDR3 protein: ASSEFSGAYEQY
CDR3 length: 13; V gene: TRBV2; CDR3 protein: ASKPGLAGNNEQF
CDR3 length: 12; V gene: TRBV5-8; CDR3 protein: ASSWDSQNTEAF
CDR3 length: 13; V gene: TRBV7-9; CDR3 protein: ASSLGTEVNYGYT
CDR3 length: 12; V gene: TRBV20-1; CDR3 protein: SARSGTTQETQY
CDR3 length: 11; V gene: TRBV2; CDR3 protein: ASSRKGRTEAF
CDR3 length: 11; V gene: TRBV9; CDR3 protein: ASSVRQESPLH
CDR3 length: 13; V gene: TRBV11-2; CDR3 protein: ASDPGLVMGGELF
CDR3 length: 19; V gene: TRBV4-1; CDR3 protein: ASSPRPGTVTKPELNTEAF
CDR3 length: 12; V gene: TRBV7-9; CDR3 protein: ASSLRGLGNTIY
CDR3 length: 12; V gene: TRBV6-6; CDR3 protein: ASSSGLIGSPLH
CDR3 length: 9; V gene: TRBV6-1; CDR3 protein: ASTLADEQF
CDR3 length: 10; V gene: TRBV2; CDR3 protein: ASSPGRGEAF
CDR3 length: 16; V gene: TRBV2; CDR3 protein: ASRDPGLAGGVYNEQF